Described below is a single T cell receptor (beta chain) sequence and its context. Its cognate antigen is unknown. The data stem from a study of beta chain features in type 1 diabetes. Points from the study as a whole: Moderate but significant shortening of TCRB CDR3s was recorded in all four CD4+ subsets from Type 1 diabetes patients. Sequencing the cDNA could make cells with high TCR expression show up more than they should. PCR may have favored shorter templates equally in patients and controls. Compared to healthy donors, patients appeared to have naive, central memory and Treg TCRB repertoires that were more alike.

The CDR3 has 17 amino acids. V dropped 5 bases and J dropped 2; count of bases not matched to a gene: 10. Germline V lookup: CDR1 SGHNT, CDR2 YENEEA. The investigators reverse transcribed all of the isolated RNA, so they sequenced expressed TCRB transcripts. Only in-frame clones appear in the TCRdb table, and some are missing; sequencing was by immunoSEQ multiplex PCR. The sample contains some 370,000 clones, around 9.6% of which appear only once. The sample was central memory CD4+ T cells from blood. The sequence came from a man aged 30 to 45 with type 1 diabetes. The rearrangement links TRBV11-3 to TRBJ2-3; 10 bases fit TRBD2. CDR3 amino acids: CASSPGRTSGDTDTQYF. In DNA form, the CDR3 reads TGTGCCAGCAGCCCCGGGCGGACTAGCGGTGACACAGATACGCAGTATTTT.